The clone carrying this T cell receptor (delta chain) showed up many times. Antigen: not known. A far more abundant clone sits one base away, making this likely a read error. Other DNA sequences of this sample code for an identical CDR3. The source of the sample is a study of γδ T cells in repeated Plasmodium falciparum infection. About the study: Over roughly 600 days, donors received four mosquito-bite P. falciparum NF54 infections. Each infection was followed by sampling at 21 days, plus baseline and some pre-infection draws.

The CDR3 is made up of 16 amino acids. J was trimmed by 3 bases and V by 4 bases; bases with no gene match: 11. Germline V gene sequence: CDR1 GEAIGNYY, CDR2 EKD. Sequencing covered both gamma and delta TCR chains per sample. TCRdb called clones from the multiplex PCR reads again using CATT. The sample consists of 75,000 to 95,000 delta-chain clones, approximately 1% of them appearing once. Flow sorting of PBMC yielded separate Vgamma9/Vdelta2+ and Vdelta2-negative gammadelta T cell populations for bulk repertoire analysis. Study-level results: Donors in Mali lived in a small rural village, largely one ethnic group.

The sequenced material came from gamma-delta T cells from blood. This receptor was taken from a pool of human donors (malaria-infected and uninfected, not separated). The V call is TRDV2, the J call TRDJ1; 9 bases are a match to TRDD3. DNA of the CDR3: TGTGCCTGTGATACCAACCTAGGGGATACGGCCGATAAACTCATCTTT. This sequence encodes CACDTNLGDTADKLIF.